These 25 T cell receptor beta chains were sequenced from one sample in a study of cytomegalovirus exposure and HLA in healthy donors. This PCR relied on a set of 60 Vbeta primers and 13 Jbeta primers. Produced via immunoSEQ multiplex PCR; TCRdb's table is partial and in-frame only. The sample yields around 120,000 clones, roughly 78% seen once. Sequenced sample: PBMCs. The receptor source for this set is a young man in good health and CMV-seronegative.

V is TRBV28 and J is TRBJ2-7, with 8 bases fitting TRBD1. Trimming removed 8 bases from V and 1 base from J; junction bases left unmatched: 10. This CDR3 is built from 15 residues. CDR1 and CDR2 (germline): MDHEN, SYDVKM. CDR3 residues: CASGPTGVLSYEQYF. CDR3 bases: TGTGCCAGCGGCCCGACAGGGGTTTTATCCTACGAGCAGTACTTC.

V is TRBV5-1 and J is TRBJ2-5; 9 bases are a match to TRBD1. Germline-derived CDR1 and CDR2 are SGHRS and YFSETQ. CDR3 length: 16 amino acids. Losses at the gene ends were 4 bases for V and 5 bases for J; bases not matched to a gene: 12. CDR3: CASSAALYDRGETQYF. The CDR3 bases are TGCGCCAGCAGCGCAGCCCTTTACGACAGGGGGGAGACCCAGTACTTC.

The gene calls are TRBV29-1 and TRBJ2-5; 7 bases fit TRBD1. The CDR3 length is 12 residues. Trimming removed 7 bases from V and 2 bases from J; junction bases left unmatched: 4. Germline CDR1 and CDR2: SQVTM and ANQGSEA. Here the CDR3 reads CSETGDQETQYF. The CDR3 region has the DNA TGCAGCGAAACAGGGGATCAAGAGACCCAGTACTTC.

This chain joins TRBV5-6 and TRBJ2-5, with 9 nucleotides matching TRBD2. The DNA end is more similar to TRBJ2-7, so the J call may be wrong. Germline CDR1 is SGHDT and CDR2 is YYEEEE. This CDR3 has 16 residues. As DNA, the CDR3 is TGTGCCAGCAGCGGGGGCGGGCGGGAGGGAAGCTACGAGCAGTACTTC. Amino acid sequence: CASSGGGREGSYEQYF.

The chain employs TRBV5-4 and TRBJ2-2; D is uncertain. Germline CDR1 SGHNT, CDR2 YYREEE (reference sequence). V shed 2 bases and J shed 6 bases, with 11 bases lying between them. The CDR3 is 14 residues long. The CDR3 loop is CASSFFGSPGELFF. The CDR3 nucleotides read TGTGCCAGCAGCTTTTTCGGGTCCCCCGGGGAGCTGTTTTTT.

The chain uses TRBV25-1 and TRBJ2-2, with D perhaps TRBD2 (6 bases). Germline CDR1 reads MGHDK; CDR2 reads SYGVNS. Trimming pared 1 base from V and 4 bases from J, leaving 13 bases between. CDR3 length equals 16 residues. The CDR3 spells CASSEWGGRVTGELFF. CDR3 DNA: TGTGCCAGCAGTGAATGGGGAGGCAGGGTCACCGGGGAGCTGTTTTTT.

The CDR3: CASSYGSYRTDTQYF. The CDR3 DNA follows: TGTGCCAGCAGTTACGGTAGTTACAGGACAGATACGCAGTATTTT. The chain carries TRBV6-5 and TRBJ2-3; D is possibly TRBD1 (5 bases). This CDR3 is built from 15 residues. CDR1 and CDR2 (germline): MNHEY, SVGAGI. Trimming took 2 bases from V and 3 from J, leaving 12 bases between them.

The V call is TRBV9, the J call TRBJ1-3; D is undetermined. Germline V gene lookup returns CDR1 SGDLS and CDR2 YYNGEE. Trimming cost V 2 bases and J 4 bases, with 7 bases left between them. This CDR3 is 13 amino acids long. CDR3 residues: CASSVSSGNTIYF. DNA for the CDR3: TGTGCCAGCAGCGTTTCGTCCGGAAACACCATATATTTT.

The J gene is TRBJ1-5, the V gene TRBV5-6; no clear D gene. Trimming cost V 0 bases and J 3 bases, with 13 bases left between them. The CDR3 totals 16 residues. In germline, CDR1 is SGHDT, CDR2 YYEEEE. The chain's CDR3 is CASSLALGRDNQPQHF. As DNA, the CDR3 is TGTGCCAGCAGCTTGGCCTTGGGGAGGGACAATCAGCCCCAGCATTTT.

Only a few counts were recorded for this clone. CDR3 DNA sequence: TGTGCCATCGCCTCGACAGGGTCTGGAAACACCATATATTTT. It specifies CAIASTGSGNTIYF. This chain joins TRBV10-3 and TRBJ1-3; 7 nucleotides agree with TRBD1. CDR1 is ENHRY and CDR2 is SYGVKD in the germline V gene. Trimming took 8 bases from V and 1 from J; bases not matched to a gene: 5. The CDR3 has 14 amino acids.

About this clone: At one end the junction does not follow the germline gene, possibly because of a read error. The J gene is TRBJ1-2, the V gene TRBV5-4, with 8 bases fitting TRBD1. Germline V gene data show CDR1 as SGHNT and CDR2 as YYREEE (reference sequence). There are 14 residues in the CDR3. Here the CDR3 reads CASSPGGAGYGYPF. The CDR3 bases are TGTGCCAGCAGTCCAGGGGGCGCAGGCTATGGCTACCCCTTC. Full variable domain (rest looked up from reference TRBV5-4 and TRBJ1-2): ETGVTQSPTHLIKTRGQQVTLRCSSQSGHNTVSWYQQALGQGPQFIFQYYREEENGRGNFPPRFSGLQFPNYSSELNVNALELDDSALYLCASSPGGAGYGYPFGSGTRLTVV.

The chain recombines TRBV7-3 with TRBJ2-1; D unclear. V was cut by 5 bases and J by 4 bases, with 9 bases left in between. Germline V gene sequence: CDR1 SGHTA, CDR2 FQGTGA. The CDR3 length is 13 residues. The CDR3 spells CASSREMYNEQFF. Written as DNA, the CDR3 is TGTGCCAGCAGCCGAGAAATGTACAATGAGCAGTTCTTC.

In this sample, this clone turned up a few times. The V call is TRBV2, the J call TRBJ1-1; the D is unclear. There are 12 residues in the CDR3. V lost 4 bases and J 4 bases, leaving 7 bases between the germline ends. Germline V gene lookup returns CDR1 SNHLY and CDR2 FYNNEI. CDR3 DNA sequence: TGTGCCAGCAGTGTTCTCGGCACTGAAGCTTTCTTT. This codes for CASSVLGTEAFF.

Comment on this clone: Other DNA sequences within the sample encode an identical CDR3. The CDR3 spells CASSKSRGMNTEAFF. The CDR3 DNA reads as TGTGCCAGCAGTAAAAGTAGGGGGATGAACACTGAAGCTTTCTTT. The chain uses TRBV21-1 and TRBJ1-1; the table's D call of TRBD1 was not tested on the DNA. TRBV21-1 is deemed a pseudogene. The CDR3 sequence is 15 residues long.

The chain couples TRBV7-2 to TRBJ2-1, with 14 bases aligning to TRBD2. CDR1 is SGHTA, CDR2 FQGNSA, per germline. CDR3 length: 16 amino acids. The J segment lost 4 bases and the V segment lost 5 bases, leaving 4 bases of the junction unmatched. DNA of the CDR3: TGTGCCAGCAGCCCTGGGACTAGCGGGAGTTACAATGAGCAGTTCTTC. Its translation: CASSPGTSGSYNEQFF.

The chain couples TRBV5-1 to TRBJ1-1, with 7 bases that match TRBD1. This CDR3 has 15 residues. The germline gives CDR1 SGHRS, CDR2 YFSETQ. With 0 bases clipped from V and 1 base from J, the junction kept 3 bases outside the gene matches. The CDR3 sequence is CASSLAGTENTEAFF. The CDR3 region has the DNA TGCGCCAGCAGCTTGGCCGGGACAGAGAACACTGAAGCTTTCTTT.

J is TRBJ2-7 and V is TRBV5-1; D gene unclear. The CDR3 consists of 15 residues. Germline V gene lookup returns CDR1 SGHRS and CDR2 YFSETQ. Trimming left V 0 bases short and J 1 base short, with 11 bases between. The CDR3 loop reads CASSLGLERSYEQYF. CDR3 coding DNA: TGCGCCAGCAGCTTGGGACTGGAAAGGTCCTACGAGCAGTACTTC.

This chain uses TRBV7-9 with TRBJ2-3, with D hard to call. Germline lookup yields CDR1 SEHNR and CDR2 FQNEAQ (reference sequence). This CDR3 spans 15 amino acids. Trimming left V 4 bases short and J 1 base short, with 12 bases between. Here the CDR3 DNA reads TGTGCCAGCAGCTCAGACACCTCCGGCACAGATACGCAGTATTTT. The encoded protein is CASSSDTSGTDTQYF. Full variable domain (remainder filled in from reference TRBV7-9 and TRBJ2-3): DTGVSQNPRHKITKRGQNVTFRCDPISEHNRLYWYRQTLGQGPEFLTYFQNEAQLEKSRLLSDRFSAERPKGSFSTLEIQRTEQGDSAMYLCASSSDTSGTDTQYFGPGTRLTVL.

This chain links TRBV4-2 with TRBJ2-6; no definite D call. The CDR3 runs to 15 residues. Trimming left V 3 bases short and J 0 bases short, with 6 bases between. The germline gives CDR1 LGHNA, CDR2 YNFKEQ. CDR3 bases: TGTGCCAGCAGCCAGGAGAACTCTGGGGCCAACGTCCTGACTTTC. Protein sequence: CASSQENSGANVLTF.

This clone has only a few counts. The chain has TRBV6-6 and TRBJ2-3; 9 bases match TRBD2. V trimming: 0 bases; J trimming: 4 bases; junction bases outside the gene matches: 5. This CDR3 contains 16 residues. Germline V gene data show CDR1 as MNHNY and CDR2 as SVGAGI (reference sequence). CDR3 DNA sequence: TGTGCCAGCAGTTACTCGATTAGGACTAGCGCAGATACGCAGTATTTT. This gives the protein CASSYSIRTSADTQYF.

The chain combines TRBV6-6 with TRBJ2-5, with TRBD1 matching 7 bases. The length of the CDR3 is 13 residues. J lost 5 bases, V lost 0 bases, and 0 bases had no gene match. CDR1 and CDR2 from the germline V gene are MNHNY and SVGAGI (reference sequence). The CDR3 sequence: CASSYSTGETQYF. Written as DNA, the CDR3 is TGTGCCAGCAGTTACTCGACAGGGGAGACCCAGTACTTC.

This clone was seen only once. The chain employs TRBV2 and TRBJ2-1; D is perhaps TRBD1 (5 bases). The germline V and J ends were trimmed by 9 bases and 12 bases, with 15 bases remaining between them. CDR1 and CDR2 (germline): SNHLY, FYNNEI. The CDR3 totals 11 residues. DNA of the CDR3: TGTGCCAGATCAGGGCCCGATAGGCAGTTCTTC. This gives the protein CARSGPDRQFF.

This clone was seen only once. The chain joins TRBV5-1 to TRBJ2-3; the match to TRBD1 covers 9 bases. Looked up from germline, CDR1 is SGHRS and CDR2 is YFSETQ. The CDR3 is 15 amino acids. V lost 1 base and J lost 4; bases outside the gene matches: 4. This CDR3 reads CASSLRDREPDTQYF. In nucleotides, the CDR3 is TGCGCCAGCAGCTTGCGGGACAGGGAACCAGATACGCAGTATTTT.

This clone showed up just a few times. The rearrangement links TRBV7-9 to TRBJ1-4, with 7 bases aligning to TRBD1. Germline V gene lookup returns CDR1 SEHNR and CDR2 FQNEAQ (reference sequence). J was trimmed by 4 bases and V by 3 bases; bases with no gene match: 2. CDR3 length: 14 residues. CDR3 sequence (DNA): TGTGCCAGCAGCTTGACAGGGAATAATGAAAAACTGTTTTTT. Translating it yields CASSLTGNNEKLFF.

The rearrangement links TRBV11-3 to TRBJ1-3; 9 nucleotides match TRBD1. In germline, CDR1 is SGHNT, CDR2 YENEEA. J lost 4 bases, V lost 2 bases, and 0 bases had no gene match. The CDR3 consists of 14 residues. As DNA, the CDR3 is TGTGCCAGCAGCTTAACAGGGGGCGGAAACACCATATATTTT. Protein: CASSLTGGGNTIYF.